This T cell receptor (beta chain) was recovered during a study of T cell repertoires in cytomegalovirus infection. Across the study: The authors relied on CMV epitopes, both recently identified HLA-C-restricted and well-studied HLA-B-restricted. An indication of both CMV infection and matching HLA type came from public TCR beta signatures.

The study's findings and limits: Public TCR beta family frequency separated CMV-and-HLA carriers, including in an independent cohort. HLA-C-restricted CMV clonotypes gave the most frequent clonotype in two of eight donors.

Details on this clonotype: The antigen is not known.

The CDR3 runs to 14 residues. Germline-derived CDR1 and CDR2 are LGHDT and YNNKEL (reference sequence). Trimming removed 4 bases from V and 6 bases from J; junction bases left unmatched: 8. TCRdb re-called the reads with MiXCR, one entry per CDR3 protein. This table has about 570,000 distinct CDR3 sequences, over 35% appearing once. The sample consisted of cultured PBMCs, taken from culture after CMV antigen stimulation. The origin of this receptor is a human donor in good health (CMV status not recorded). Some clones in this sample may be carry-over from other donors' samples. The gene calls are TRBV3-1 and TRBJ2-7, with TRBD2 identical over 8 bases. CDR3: CASSRAGASSEQYF. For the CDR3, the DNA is TGTGCCAGCAGCCGAGCGGGGGCTTCCAGCGAGCAGTACTTC.